What follows are 2 T cell receptor beta chains derived from one specimen sequenced in a study of shared clonotypes between healthy human individuals. Clones were sequenced by immunoSEQ multiplex PCR, and TCRdb holds only the in-frame ones, with some missing. The profile shows fewer than 1.6 million clones, roughly 98.5% of them singletons. The sample comprised naive CD4+ T cells sorted from blood. Subset noted: CD45RA+ positively selected. The receptors shown here come from a man between 25 and 39 years old in good health.

The rearrangement links TRBV2 to TRBJ2-1; the D gene is possibly TRBD1 (5 bases). This CDR3 comprises 12 residues. The germline V and J ends were trimmed by 6 bases and 8 bases, with 11 bases remaining between them. Germline V gene lookup returns CDR1 SNHLY and CDR2 FYNNEI. The CDR3 is CASRGDSHEQFF. In DNA, the CDR3 is TGTGCCAGCAGAGGAGACAGTCATGAGCAGTTCTTC.

The J gene is TRBJ1-1, the V gene TRBV10-3; no reliable D call. The CDR3 length is 12 residues. V was clipped by 10 bases and J by 4 bases, with 13 bases between them. Germline V gene lookup returns CDR1 ENHRY and CDR2 SYGVKD. CDR3 in amino acids: CATLTLGTEAFF. DNA of the CDR3: TGTGCCACCTTGACCCTTGGCACTGAAGCTTTCTTT.